This TCR beta chain stems from a study of CD8 T cells in ankylosing spondylitis (dated 2017 in TCRdb). Context from the whole study: The study set out to find disease-linked TCR variants by profiling T cell receptor beta repertoires in ankylosing spondylitis patients and healthy donors. The full study cohort comprised 25 ankylosing spondylitis patients and roughly 110 healthy donors. Samples of peripheral blood were taken, and for ankylosing spondylitis patients, synovial fluid was collected as well.

Overall study results and their limits: Significant enrichment of the disease-linked clones was reported in matched synovial fluid samples from ankylosing spondylitis patients. Blood from ankylosing spondylitis patients appeared to be characterized by a TCR beta motif made up of several highly homologous amino acid variants. Some motif variants were previously reported in synovial fluid and blood of reactive arthritis patients, suggesting common disease-initiation mechanisms. The disease-linked clones showed a CD8+ phenotype and occurred at relatively low frequencies in peripheral blood.

This clonotype has only a few counts. It has no known antigen specificity. Nothing much larger sits one base from this clone, and base qualities are not available. The CDR3, from cysteine to phenylalanine, totals 14 residues. Just the 42-base CDR3 DNA is kept, in frame starting at base 1. The CDR1 and CDR2 encoded by the germline V gene are KGHSH and LQKENI. V is pared back by 6 bases and J by 3 bases, with 14 bases lying between the germline termini. TCRdb records Illumina HiSeq 2500 as the sequencer. Quantitative 5'-RACE with molecular barcodes was used to prepare TCR beta libraries. Processing in the source paper ran as follows. To identify disease-linked TCR variants, a new computational method was used, one built on a probabilistic model of VDJ rearrangement. TCRdb reprocessing: public reads trimmed at Q25 with fastp, clones called with MiXCR, in-frame beta chains kept. Entries are consolidated by CDR3 protein sequence, retaining the most common genes and DNA. The V and J calls and clone size come from TCRdb's table, not from the authors' own analysis. Present in this sample are about 310,000 distinct CDR3 sequences, around 20% of which were seen just once. The leading ten clones occupy around 3.2% of the sample.

The TCR sequence derives from a female donor with ankylosing spondylitis or in good health (not recorded which). The specimen sequenced was blood, either unsorted or a sorted T cell fraction (not recorded which). The chain links TRBV18 with TRBJ1-1, with TRBD1 as a weak D call on 5 bases. The DNA is TGTGCCAGCTCCCAAGGGGTGGTGGACACTGAAGCTTTCTTT. This codes for CASSQGVVDTEAFF.